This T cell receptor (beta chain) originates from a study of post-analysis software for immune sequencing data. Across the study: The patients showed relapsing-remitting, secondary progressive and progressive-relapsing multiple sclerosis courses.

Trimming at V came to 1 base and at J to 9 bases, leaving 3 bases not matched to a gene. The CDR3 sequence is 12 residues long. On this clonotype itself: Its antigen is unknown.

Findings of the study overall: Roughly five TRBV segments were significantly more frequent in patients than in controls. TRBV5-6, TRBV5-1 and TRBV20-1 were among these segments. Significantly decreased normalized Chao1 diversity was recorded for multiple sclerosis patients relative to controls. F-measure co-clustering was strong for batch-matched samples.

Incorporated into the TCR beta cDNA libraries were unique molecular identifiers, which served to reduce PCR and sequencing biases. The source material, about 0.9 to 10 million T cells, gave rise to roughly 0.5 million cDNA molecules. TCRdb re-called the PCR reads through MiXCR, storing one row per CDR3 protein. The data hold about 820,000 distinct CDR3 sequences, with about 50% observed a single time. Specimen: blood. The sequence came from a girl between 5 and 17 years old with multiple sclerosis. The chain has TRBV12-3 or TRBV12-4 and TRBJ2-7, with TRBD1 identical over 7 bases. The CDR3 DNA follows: TGTGCCAGCAGTTTAGTGCCAGGGGGGCAGTACTTC. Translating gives CASSLVPGGQYF.